These 27 T cell receptor beta chains came from one sample sequenced in a study of CD8 T cells in ankylosing spondylitis. TCRdb ran MiXCR on the 5' RACE reads and lists one entry per CDR3 protein. The sample includes about 250,000 distinct CDR3 sequences, roughly a third of them seen just once. Material: blood, either unsorted or a sorted T cell fraction (not recorded which). The receptors were gathered from a male donor with ankylosing spondylitis or in good health (not recorded which).

The J gene is TRBJ1-5, the V gene TRBV7-2; tentative D call: TRBD1 (6 bases). The CDR3 has 14 amino acids. The V gene lost 5 bases and the J gene lost 5 bases, with 13 bases spanning the gap. Germline V gene data show CDR1 as SGHTA and CDR2 as FQGNSA. CDR3 sequence reads: CASSHPGEDQPQHF. CDR3 nucleotide sequence: TGTGCCAGCAGCCATCCAGGGGAGGATCAGCCCCAGCATTTT. The whole variable domain, filled in from reference TRBV7-2 and TRBJ1-5, reads GAGVSQSPSNKVTEKGKDVELRCDPISGHTALYWYRQSLGQGLEFLIYFQGNSAPDKSGLPSDRFSAERTGGSVSTLTIQRTQQEDSAVYLCASSHPGEDQPQHFGDGTRLSIL.

The rearrangement links TRBV7-2 to TRBJ2-3; tentatively, D is TRBD1 (6 bases). Germline lookup yields CDR1 SGHTA and CDR2 FQGNSA. Trimming cost V 1 base and J 6 bases, with 14 bases left between them. This CDR3 contains 15 residues. Here the CDR3 DNA reads TGTGCCAGCAGCTTAGGACAGGTACCATCGGATACGCAGTATTTT. Protein: CASSLGQVPSDTQYF.

This clonotype has just a few counts. The rearrangement links TRBV20-1 to TRBJ2-1; the match to TRBD2 covers 12 bases. The germline V gene has CDR1 DFQATT and CDR2 SNEGSKA (reference sequence). J lost 7 bases, V lost 4 bases, and 2 bases had no gene match. The CDR3 is 13 amino acids. The CDR3, as DNA: TGCAGTGCTACTAGCGGGGGGGCAAATGAGCAGTTCTTC. Encoded protein: CSATSGGANEQFF.

This clonotype was recorded a few times. J is TRBJ1-1 and V is TRBV5-1, with 7 nucleotides matching TRBD1. This CDR3 region has 14 residues. V shed 3 bases and J 1 base; nucleotides not matched to a gene: 3. Germline loops: CDR1 SGHRS, CDR2 YFSETQ. The CDR3: CASSSGQPNTEAFF. The CDR3 region has the DNA TGCGCCAGCAGCTCGGGACAGCCGAACACTGAAGCTTTCTTT.

This clonotype was found a few times. The chain has TRBV30 and TRBJ1-1; perhaps TRBD1 as D (5 bases). Germline V lookup: CDR1 GTSNPN, CDR2 SVGIG (reference sequence). Trimming shortened V by 0 bases and J by 1 base, and 6 bases separated the two germline ends. CDR3 length: 13 residues. The CDR3 bases are TGTGCCTGGAGTGTACAGGCGAACACTGAAGCTTTCTTT. Encoded protein: CAWSVQANTEAFF. The whole variable domain, remainder taken from reference TRBV30 and TRBJ1-1, is SQTIHQWPATLVQPVGSPLSLECTVEGTSNPNLYWYRQAAGRGLQLLFYSVGIGQISSEVPQNLSASRPQDRQFILSSKKLLLSDSGFYLCAWSVQANTEAFFGQGTRLTVV.

This clonotype was detected a few times. The chain recombines TRBV29-1 with TRBJ1-1; 7 bases line up with TRBD1. V lost 3 bases, J lost 7 bases, and 2 bases stayed unmatched. The germline V gene encodes CDR1 SQVTM and CDR2 ANQGSEA. This CDR3 region has 11 residues. CDR3 in amino acids: CSVDWTGEAFF. For the CDR3, the DNA is TGCAGCGTTGATTGGACAGGTGAAGCTTTCTTT.

The V call is TRBV12-3 or TRBV12-4, the J call TRBJ2-2; TRBD1 matches at 7 bases. The CDR3 is 15 residues long. After removal of 6 bases from V and 5 bases from J, the junction contained 9 bases not matched to a gene. The CDR3, as DNA: TGTGCCAGCAGCGAGACAGGGATTGGGACCGGGGAGCTGTTTTTT. It codes for CASSETGIGTGELFF.

The chain uses TRBV20-1 and TRBJ2-1, with D maybe TRBD2 (6 bases). CDR3 size: 18 residues. The germline V and J ends were trimmed by 0 bases and 5 bases, with 23 bases remaining between them. Germline lookup yields CDR1 DFQATT and CDR2 SNEGSKA (reference sequence). Here the CDR3 DNA reads TGCAGTGCTAGAGATTCCCACCCACTAGCTATGACGAACAATGAGCAGTTCTTC. Amino acids: CSARDSHPLAMTNNEQFF.

Ten or more counts support this clonotype. The chain joins TRBV6-6 to TRBJ2-7, with D perhaps being TRBD1 or TRBD2 (5 bases each). V was pared by 6 bases and J by 0 bases, with 9 bases between. This CDR3 has 13 residues. Germline CDR1 reads MNHNY; CDR2 reads SVGAGI (reference sequence). CDR3 protein: CASRRDGSYEQYF. DNA for the CDR3: TGTGCCAGCAGGAGGGACGGCTCCTACGAGCAGTACTTC.

This clonotype came up a few times. CDR3 sequence: CASSELPLGEQYF. The DNA for the CDR3 is TGTGCCAGCAGTGAGCTCCCCCTCGGCGAGCAGTACTTC. The chain is built from TRBV6-1 and TRBJ2-7, with no clear D. This CDR3 spans 13 amino acids. V was shortened by 3 bases and J by 6 bases, with 12 bases between the two germline ends. Germline loops: CDR1 MNHNS, CDR2 SASEGT.

The chain couples TRBV4-2 to TRBJ2-1; 9 positions agree with TRBD2. Germline CDR1 and CDR2: LGHNA and YNFKEQ. V lost 4 bases, J lost 3 bases, and 7 bases stayed unmatched. The CDR3 consists of 16 residues. CDR3 sequence reads: CASSPGRTSDYNEQFF. CDR3 DNA: TGTGCCAGCAGCCCTGGACGGACTAGCGACTACAATGAGCAGTTCTTC.

This clonotype appeared a few times. The V gene is TRBV20-1, the J gene TRBJ1-2; D unresolved. V was cut by 2 bases and J by 0 bases, with 7 bases left in between. CDR3 length: 13 amino acids. Germline values: CDR1 DFQATT, CDR2 SNEGSKA (reference sequence). The CDR3 sequence is CSARRATNYGYTF. CDR3 nucleotide sequence: TGCAGTGCTAGACGGGCGACTAACTATGGCTACACCTTC.

In this sample, this clonotype turned up a few times. This chain links TRBV5-1 with TRBJ2-1; 9 nucleotides align to TRBD1. The CDR3 length is 16 residues. V was pared by 4 bases and J by 5 bases, with 10 bases of the junction left unmatched. Germline V CDR1 and CDR2: SGHRS, YFSETQ. CDR3 protein: CASSPAPDRGDNEQFF. The CDR3 DNA reads TGCGCCAGCAGCCCCGCTCCGGACAGGGGAGACAATGAGCAGTTCTTC.

This clonotype was seen a single time. The V and J genes are TRBV28 and TRBJ2-7; TRBD1 matches 11 bases. Germline assignment: CDR1 MDHEN and CDR2 SYDVKM. Germline trimming cut 2 bases from V and 3 bases from J; bases unmatched to any gene: 3. The CDR3 sequence is 15 residues long. Here the CDR3 reads CASSLMDRGLYEQYF. The CDR3 DNA is TGTGCCAGCAGTTTAATGGACAGGGGGCTCTACGAGCAGTACTTC.

The V and J genes are TRBV20-1 and TRBJ2-5; TRBD1 aligns across 12 bases. This CDR3 has 15 amino acids. Trimming took 4 bases from V and 4 from J; bases not matched to a gene: 7. Germline lookup yields CDR1 DFQATT and CDR2 SNEGSKA (reference sequence). The CDR3 sequence: CSANKGTGGGETQYF. In DNA form, the CDR3 reads TGCAGTGCTAACAAGGGGACAGGGGGCGGAGAGACCCAGTACTTC.

This clonotype was observed a handful of times. The rearrangement links TRBV21-1 to TRBJ2-7; TRBD1 reflects the table's D call only, with no check against the DNA. TRBV21-1 corresponds to a pseudogene. The CDR3 consists of 14 residues. The CDR3, as DNA: TGTGCCAGCAGCGGGCCCCCAGGTCCTTACGAGCAGTACTTC. This gives the protein CASSGPPGPYEQYF.

This clonotype turned up a few times. The chain links TRBV12-3 or TRBV12-4 to TRBJ1-1; D remains unclear. The ends were cut back, 3 bases at V and 7 bases at J, with 9 bases in the middle. The CDR3 has 12 amino acids. DNA of the CDR3: TGTGCCAGCAGTTTTACAACGCTTGAAGCTTTCTTT. It translates to CASSFTTLEAFF.

The chain has TRBV6-5 and TRBJ2-5, with TRBD2 identical over 8 bases. Germline CDR1 and CDR2: MNHEY and SVGAGI. The V gene end was trimmed by 4 bases and the J gene end by 1 base; junction bases not matched to a gene: 5. The CDR3 runs to 15 residues. The CDR3 region is CASSSSGGFQETQYF. The CDR3 DNA reads as TGTGCCAGCAGTTCCAGCGGGGGATTCCAAGAGACCCAGTACTTC.

This clonotype was found a few times. The chain couples TRBV10-3 to TRBJ1-2; 7 nucleotides align to TRBD1. Trimming cost V 1 base and J 6 bases; bases outside gene matches: 5. The CDR3 has 14 residues. CDR1 and CDR2 (germline): ENHRY, SYGVKD. The CDR3 DNA follows: TGTGCCATCAGTGAGTTGGGAGGGGGCGATGGCTACACCTTC. Translated, it gives CAISELGGGDGYTF.

This clonotype came up a few times. The chain recombines TRBV7-3 with TRBJ2-5; D is perhaps TRBD1 (6 bases). Germline CDR1 reads SGHTA; CDR2 reads FQGTGA. The CDR3 extends over 15 amino acids. V was cut by 2 bases and J by 1 base, with 11 bases left in between. Here the CDR3 reads CASSLLYRAQETQYF. The CDR3 DNA follows: TGTGCCAGCAGCTTATTGTACAGGGCCCAAGAGACCCAGTACTTC.

The genes are TRBV2 and TRBJ2-7; D call uncertain. Germline-derived CDR1 and CDR2 are SNHLY and FYNNEI. Between the trimmed V and J ends, which lost 7 bases and 4 bases, there was a span of 11 bases. This CDR3 comprises 12 residues. CDR3 DNA: TGTGCCAGCATTTCCAGGATATACGAGCAGTACTTC. Its protein product is CASISRIYEQYF.

The J gene is TRBJ2-1, the V gene TRBV15; D perhaps matches TRBD2 (5 bases). The CDR3 has 12 residues. The germline CDR1 and CDR2 sequences are LNHNV and YYDKDF (reference sequence). The CDR3 is CPGISSYNEQFF. CDR3 sequence (DNA): TGTCCGGGGATTTCCTCCTACAATGAGCAGTTCTTC.

In its sample, this clonotype was seen a few times. In nucleotides, the CDR3 is TGCAGTAAGTCGAGCGGGGGATACAATGAGCAGTTCTTC. Translation: CSKSSGGYNEQFF. This chain uses TRBV20-1 with TRBJ2-1; 8 bases match TRBD2. This CDR3 region has 13 residues. J gave up 4 bases and V 8 bases, and 7 bases lay outside the gene matches. Per germline, CDR1 DFQATT and CDR2 SNEGSKA (reference sequence).

The rearrangement links TRBV11-2 to TRBJ2-5; D is unclear. V was pared by 0 bases and J by 2 bases, with 16 bases between. Germline CDR1 SGHAT, CDR2 FQNNGV. This CDR3 region has 17 residues. CDR3 sequence (DNA): TGTGCCAGCAGCTTAGAGGCAGGAACATTAGTACAAGAGACCCAGTACTTC. Its translation is CASSLEAGTLVQETQYF.

This clonotype was observed a handful of times. The CDR3: CSGGRDTEAFF. In nucleotides, the CDR3 is TGCAGCGGGGGACGGGACACTGAAGCTTTCTTT. V and J are TRBV29-1 and TRBJ1-1; maybe TRBD1 (5 bases). V lost 7 bases, J lost 3 bases, and 9 bases lay in between. Germline CDR1 reads SQVTM; CDR2 reads ANQGSEA. The CDR3 is made up of 11 amino acids.

This clonotype was picked up a small number of times. The chain employs TRBV10-2 and TRBJ2-7; 9 bases agree with TRBD1. The CDR3 contains 16 residues. With V trimmed by 1 base and J by 1 base, 5 bases remained unmatched. The germline gives CDR1 WSHSY, CDR2 SAAADI. In DNA, the CDR3 is TGCGCCAGCAGTGAGTTTGGGACAGGGAGTTCCTACGAGCAGTACTTC. It codes for CASSEFGTGSSYEQYF.

The chain couples TRBV20-1 to TRBJ1-6; D possibly corresponds to TRBD1 (5 bases). The CDR3 totals 17 residues. Per germline, CDR1 DFQATT and CDR2 SNEGSKA (reference sequence). V gave up 2 bases and J gave up 7 bases, with 21 bases separating them. As DNA, the CDR3 is TGCAGTGCTAGACCCTCGGGGCTTACCCTTGGGAATTCACCCCTCCACTTT. Its protein product is CSARPSGLTLGNSPLHF.